Sequencing of this T cell receptor beta chain was carried out in a study of shared T cell receptors in the human thymus. Method: immunoSEQ multiplex PCR; TCRdb's copy keeps in-frame clones and lacks some. Here the sample spans 550,000 to 800,000 clones, approximately 83% being singletons. Trimming stripped 2 bases from V and 7 bases from J, with 9 bases between. From germline, CDR1 is SGHDN and CDR2 FVKESK. The CDR3 runs 13 residues. These data also featured in a second study, about human thymus T cells. From that study: Resected material from corrective heart surgery provided the thymus tissue analysed.

The chain uses TRBV14 and TRBJ1-3; D remains unclear. The sequenced sample consisted of thymocytes. The receptor comes from a girl under three years old with a congenital heart defect. CDR3 protein: CASSQSRGNTIYF. CDR3 coding DNA: TGTGCCAGCAGCCAAAGTAGAGGGAACACCATATATTTT.